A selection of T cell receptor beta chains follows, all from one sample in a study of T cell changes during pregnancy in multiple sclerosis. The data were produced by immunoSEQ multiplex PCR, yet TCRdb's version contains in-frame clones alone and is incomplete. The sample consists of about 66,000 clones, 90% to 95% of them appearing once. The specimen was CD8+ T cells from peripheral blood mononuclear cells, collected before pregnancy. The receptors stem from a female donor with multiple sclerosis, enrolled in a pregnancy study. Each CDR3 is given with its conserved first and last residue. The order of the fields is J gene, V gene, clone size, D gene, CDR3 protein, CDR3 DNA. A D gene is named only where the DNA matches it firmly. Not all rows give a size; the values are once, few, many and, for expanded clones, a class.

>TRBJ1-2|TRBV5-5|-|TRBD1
CASSHHRGPPDYGYTF
TGTGCCAGCAGCCATCATAGGGGGCCTCCCGACTATGGCTACACCTTC
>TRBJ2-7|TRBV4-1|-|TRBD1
CASSERQGAGYEQYF
TGCGCCAGCAGCGAAAGACAGGGGGCGGGGTACGAGCAGTACTTC
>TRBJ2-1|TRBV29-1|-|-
CSVEEQGVNEQFF
TGCAGCGTTGAAGAACAGGGTGTGAATGAGCAGTTCTTC
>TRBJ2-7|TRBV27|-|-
CASSLRSLPLYEQYF
TGTGCCAGCAGTTTGCGGTCCCTTCCCCTCTACGAGCAGTACTTC
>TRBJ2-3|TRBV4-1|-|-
CASSQEGGRDSSGGQYF
TGCGCCAGCAGCCAAGAAGGTGGCAGGGATTCCTCGGGTGGGCAGTATTTT
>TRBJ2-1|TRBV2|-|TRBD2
CASSEGGGGVSSNEQFF
TGTGCCAGCAGTGAAGGGGGCGGGGGGGTGTCGAGCAATGAGCAGTTCTTC
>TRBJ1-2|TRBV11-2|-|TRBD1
CASSLAGWTGGNYGYTF
TGTGCCAGCAGCTTAGCAGGTTGGACAGGGGGTAACTATGGCTACACCTTC
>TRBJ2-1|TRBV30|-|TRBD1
CASQGPGGSNEQFF
TGTGCCTCCCAGGGACCAGGGGGCTCAAATGAGCAGTTCTTC
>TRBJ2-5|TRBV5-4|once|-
CASSLDRGSNQETQYF
TGTGCCAGCAGCTTGGATAGGGGGTCCAACCAAGAGACCCAGTACTTC
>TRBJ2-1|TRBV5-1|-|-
CASSFQGYYNEQFF
TGCGCCAGCAGCTTTCAGGGTTACTACAATGAGCAGTTCTTC
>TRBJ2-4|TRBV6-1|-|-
CASSEDGSWGDIQYF
TGTGCCAGCAGTGAAGACGGCAGTTGGGGAGACATTCAGTACTTC
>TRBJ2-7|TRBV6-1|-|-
CASSELGSFGEQYF
TGTGCCAGCAGTGAATTGGGCAGCTTTGGCGAGCAGTACTTC
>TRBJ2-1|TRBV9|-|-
CASSSRLGDEQFF
TGTGCCAGCAGCTCTCGACTAGGCGATGAGCAGTTCTTC
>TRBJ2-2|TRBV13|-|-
CASTTGGLTGELFF
TGTGCCAGCACCACGGGGGGCCTAACCGGGGAGCTGTTTTTT
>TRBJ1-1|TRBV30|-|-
CAWSLYWTEAFF
TGTGCCTGGAGTCTTTACTGGACTGAAGCTTTCTTT
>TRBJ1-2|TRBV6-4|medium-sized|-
CASSDTPQAPIYGYTF
TGTGCCAGCAGTGACACCCCTCAAGCCCCGATCTATGGCTACACCTTC
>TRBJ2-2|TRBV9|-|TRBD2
CASSLAGITGELFF
TGTGCCAGCAGCCTAGCGGGGATCACCGGGGAGCTGTTTTTT
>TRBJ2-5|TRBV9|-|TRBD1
CASSFGTGAWETQYF
TGTGCCAGCAGCTTCGGGACAGGGGCATGGGAGACCCAGTACTTC
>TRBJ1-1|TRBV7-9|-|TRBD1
CASSDSTGEAFF
TGTGCCAGCAGCGATTCGACAGGGGAAGCTTTCTTT
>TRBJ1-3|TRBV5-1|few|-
CASSVNTLGGDSGNTIYF
TGCGCCAGCAGCGTCAATACCTTGGGGGGAGACTCTGGAAACACCATATATTTT
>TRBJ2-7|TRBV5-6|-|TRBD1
CASSSTGDGYEQYF
TGTGCCAGCAGCTCGACAGGGGACGGGTACGAGCAGTACTTC
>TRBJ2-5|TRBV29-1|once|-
CSVPSAARGLDQYF
TGCAGCGTGCCCTCTGCGGCCCGGGGTTTGGACCAGTACTTC
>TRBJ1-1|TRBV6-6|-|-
CASSPHSGVTEAFF
TGTGCCAGCAGCCCCCATTCAGGGGTCACTGAAGCTTTCTTT
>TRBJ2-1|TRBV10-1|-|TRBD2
CASTGGGEQFF
TGCGCCAGCACGGGCGGGGGGGAGCAGTTCTTC
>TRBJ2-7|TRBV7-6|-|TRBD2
CASSPTAGGYEQYF
TGTGCCAGCAGCCCCACAGCGGGGGGTTACGAGCAGTACTTC
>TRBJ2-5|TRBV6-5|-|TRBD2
CASSNNGGETQYF
TGTGCCAGCAGTAACAACGGGGGGGAGACCCAGTACTTC
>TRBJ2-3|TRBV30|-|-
CAWSFGDPDTQYF
TGTGCCTGGAGTTTCGGGGATCCGGATACGCAGTATTTT
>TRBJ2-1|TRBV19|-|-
CATNEGVRDEQFF
TGTGCCACCAACGAAGGGGTTAGGGATGAGCAGTTCTTC
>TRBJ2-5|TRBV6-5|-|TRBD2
CASSYSSLAGLETQYF
TGTGCCAGCAGTTACTCGTCCCTAGCGGGGTTAGAGACCCAGTACTTC
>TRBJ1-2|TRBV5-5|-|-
CASSLAGTLDHYGYTF
TGTGCCAGCAGCTTGGCGGGGACTCTGGATCACTATGGCTACACCTTC
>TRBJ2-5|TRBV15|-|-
CATSRDLGLLGETQYF
TGTGCCACCAGCAGAGATTTGGGGCTCCTCGGGGAGACCCAGTACTTC
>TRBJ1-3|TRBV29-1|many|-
CSVVLGNTIYF
TGCAGCGTTGTCCTTGGAAACACCATATATTTT
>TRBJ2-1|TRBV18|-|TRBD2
CASSDEERGFTYNEQFF
TGTGCCAGCTCGGACGAAGAGCGGGGATTTACCTACAATGAGCAGTTCTTC